This passage covers 26 T cell receptor beta chains from one sample sequenced in a study of T cell responses to AZD1222 COVID-19 vaccine. Data came from immunoSEQ multiplex PCR; TCRdb stores just in-frame clones and leaves some out. The sample carries 150,000 to 200,000 clones, around nine tenths recorded once. Sequences were derived from peripheral blood, sampled on day 0 of AZD1222 vaccination. Receptor source: an adult in good health.

The V and J genes are TRBV7-2 and TRBJ1-1, with TRBD1 matching 7 bases. The V gene end was trimmed by 5 bases and the J gene end by 0 bases; junction bases not matched to a gene: 3. The V gene's germline CDR1 is SGHTA and CDR2 FQGNSA. CDR3 length: 14 residues. The CDR3 coding sequence is TGTGCCAGCAGCAAACAGGGGATGAACACTGAAGCTTTCTTT. It encodes CASSKQGMNTEAFF.

The V gene is TRBV9, the J gene TRBJ2-1; unclear D gene. The CDR3 has 14 residues. Germline assignment: CDR1 SGDLS and CDR2 YYNGEE. Trimming removed 0 bases at V and 11 bases at J, with 15 bases between. In DNA, the CDR3 is TGTGCCAGCAGCGTAGGACGGGCACCCTCAAAGCAGTTCTTC. This translates into CASSVGRAPSKQFF.

The chain joins TRBV30 to TRBJ2-2; D possibly corresponds to TRBD1 (5 bases). Germline V lookup: CDR1 GTSNPN, CDR2 SVGIG (reference sequence). V was shortened by 4 bases and J by 1 base, with 10 bases between the two germline ends. The CDR3 is 14 amino acids. The CDR3 region is CAWTDDRNTGELFF. Written as DNA, the CDR3 is TGTGCCTGGACCGATGACAGGAACACCGGGGAGCTGTTTTTT.

This chain links TRBV7-9 with TRBJ1-5; perhaps TRBD1 as D (5 bases). This CDR3 contains 14 residues. The V gene's germline CDR1 is SEHNR and CDR2 FQNEAQ (reference sequence). The V and J ends lost 5 bases and 4 bases respectively, with 12 bases between them. CDR3 sequence reads: CASSRRDGNQPQHF. The CDR3 nucleotides read TGTGCCAGCAGCAGACGGGACGGTAATCAGCCCCAGCATTTT.

V gene TRBV10-3 combines with J gene TRBJ2-1; weak D call: TRBD2 (5 bases). Deletions cut 7 bases from V and 7 bases from J, with 14 bases between. The CDR3 has 13 residues. Looked up from germline, CDR1 is ENHRY and CDR2 is SYGVKD. CDR3 residues: CAITPDLENEQFF. CDR3 DNA: TGTGCCATCACCCCGGACTTAGAGAATGAGCAGTTCTTC.

The gene calls are TRBV4-3 and TRBJ2-3, with 12 bases fitting TRBD2. Germline CDR1 reads LGHNA; CDR2 reads YSLEER. Germline trimming cut 0 bases from V and 6 bases from J; bases unmatched to any gene: 10. The CDR3 runs 18 residues. CDR3 bases: TGCGCCAGCAGCCAAGAGGCCTCTAGCGGGGGGGCGTGGGATACGCAGTATTTT. Translating gives CASSQEASSGGAWDTQYF.

The chain carries TRBV19 and TRBJ1-1, with D possibly TRBD1 on 6 matching bases. This CDR3 spans 12 amino acids. The germline V gene has CDR1 LNHDA and CDR2 SQIVND (reference sequence). V was trimmed by 5 bases and J by 10 bases, leaving 14 bases between them. The CDR3 loop reads CASSPKLQGAFF. CDR3 coding DNA: TGTGCCAGTAGTCCGAAACTACAGGGAGCTTTCTTT.

J is TRBJ2-4 and V is TRBV5-6; D remains ambiguous. V was clipped by 0 bases and J by 6 bases, with 4 bases between them. The V gene's germline CDR1 is SGHDT and CDR2 YYEEEE. CDR3 length equals 12 residues. Written as DNA, the CDR3 is TGTGCCAGCAGCTTGGGGGGAAACATTCAGTACTTC. Amino acids: CASSLGGNIQYF.

The V gene is TRBV27, the J gene TRBJ1-1, with D uncertain. CDR3 size: 13 residues. Germline V CDR1 and CDR2: MNHEY, SMNVEV (reference sequence). V lost 4 bases to trimming and J lost 1 base, with 7 bases between them. CDR3 in amino acids: CASSWAGNTEAFF. CDR3 sequence (DNA): TGTGCCAGCAGTTGGGCAGGGAACACTGAAGCTTTCTTT.

The V gene is TRBV5-6, the J gene TRBJ1-5; TRBD1 might be the D (5 bases). The V gene's germline CDR1 is SGHDT and CDR2 YYEEEE. V was trimmed by 4 bases and J by 7 bases, leaving 9 bases between them. The CDR3 runs to 12 residues. CDR3 amino acids: CASSPWGQPQHF. CDR3 sequence (DNA): TGTGCCAGCAGCCCTTGGGGCCAGCCCCAGCATTTT.

This sequence joins TRBV3-1 (or the pseudogene TRBV3-2) and TRBJ2-3; weak D call: TRBD1 (5 bases). Germline V lookup: CDR1 LGHDT, CDR2 YNNKEL (reference sequence). The CDR3 loop spans 13 amino acids. Between the trimmed V and J ends, which lost 3 bases and 4 bases, there was a span of 8 bases. CDR3 DNA: TGTGCCAGCAGCCACGAAGGGGCAGATACGCAGTATTTT. It translates to CASSHEGADTQYF.

This chain joins TRBV7-2 and TRBJ1-2, with 7 bases fitting TRBD1. CDR3 length equals 14 residues. CDR1 and CDR2 from the germline V gene are SGHTA and FQGNSA. V shed 6 bases, J shed 7 bases, and the junction held 11 bases outside the gene matches. CDR3: CASSLWTGEVGYTF. In nucleotides, the CDR3 is TGTGCCAGCAGTTTGTGGACAGGAGAAGTTGGCTACACCTTC.

The chain joins TRBV7-8 to TRBJ1-5; 7 bases agree with TRBD1. Germline loops: CDR1 SGHVS, CDR2 FQNEAQ. This CDR3 comprises 15 residues. V lost 0 bases, J lost 1 base, and 0 bases stayed unmatched. The CDR3 spells CASSLAGQSNQPQHF. Here the CDR3 DNA reads TGTGCCAGCAGCTTAGCGGGACAGAGCAATCAGCCCCAGCATTTT.

The chain uses TRBV6-2 or TRBV6-3 and TRBJ2-3; the D gene is possibly TRBD2 (6 bases). There are 14 residues in the CDR3. Germline V lookup: CDR1 MNHEY, CDR2 SVGEGT. With 5 bases removed from V and 6 bases from J, the gap between germline ends came to 15 bases. The DNA for the CDR3 is TGTGCCAGCAGTCAGGGACTGGATCCGGATACGCAGTATTTT. Amino acids: CASSQGLDPDTQYF.

The chain recombines TRBV25-1 with TRBJ2-4; D remains ambiguous. This CDR3 contains 13 residues. The V gene's germline CDR1 is MGHDK and CDR2 SYGVNS. The V end lost 2 bases, the J end lost 6 bases, and 8 bases lay between the germline ends. CDR3 nucleotide sequence: TGTGCCAGCAGTGAAGGTCTACTAAACATTCAGTACTTC. Its translation is CASSEGLLNIQYF.

On this clone itself: Mismatch with germline at one junction end may stem from a read error. The chain couples TRBV7-9 to TRBJ2-3, with 7 bases matching TRBD2. Germline lookup yields CDR1 SEHNR and CDR2 FQNEAQ (reference sequence). This CDR3 has 16 residues. As DNA, the CDR3 is TGTGCCAGCAGCCTAGCGGAGAGGACTAGCACAGATACGCAGTATTTT. Translation gives CASSLAERTSTDTQYF.

This chain uses TRBV19 with TRBJ1-1, with no clear D. The germline V gene encodes CDR1 LNHDA and CDR2 SQIVND (reference sequence). This CDR3 has 14 residues. Trimming removed 3 bases from V and 3 bases from J, with 11 bases in between. The CDR3 protein is CASSMGRRDTEAFF. The CDR3 DNA reads as TGTGCCAGTAGTATGGGTCGGAGAGACACTGAAGCTTTCTTT.

V and J are TRBV9 and TRBJ2-2; D is tentatively TRBD1 or TRBD2 (5 bases each). The ends were cut back, 0 bases at V and 0 bases at J, with 9 bases in the middle. The CDR3 is 16 amino acids. Germline CDR1 reads SGDLS; CDR2 reads YYNGEE. The CDR3 DNA reads as TGTGCCAGCAGCGTAGCATCGGGGCCGAACACCGGGGAGCTGTTTTTT. It encodes CASSVASGPNTGELFF.

The chain recombines TRBV20-1 with TRBJ1-2; D remains ambiguous. Germline V gene sequence: CDR1 DFQATT, CDR2 SNEGSKA (reference sequence). The CDR3 is 9 residues long. V was shortened by 7 bases and J by 4 bases, with 4 bases between the two germline ends. CDR3 in amino acids: CSVLYGYTF. DNA of the CDR3: TGCAGTGTCCTCTATGGCTACACCTTC.

The chain carries TRBV7-9 and TRBJ2-7; perhaps TRBD2 as D (6 bases). This CDR3 is 15 amino acids long. Trimming pared 1 base from V and 3 bases from J, leaving 13 bases between. Germline V CDR1 and CDR2: SEHNR, FQNEAQ (reference sequence). Here the CDR3 DNA reads TGTGCCAGCAGCTTAGGCGGGATCCAAGACTACGAGCAGTACTTC. Its protein product is CASSLGGIQDYEQYF.

V and J are TRBV30 and TRBJ2-7, with D unresolved. The ends were cut back, 2 bases at V and 2 bases at J, with 13 bases in the middle. The V gene's germline CDR1 is GTSNPN and CDR2 SVGIG (reference sequence). The CDR3 has 14 residues. CDR3 protein: CAWSPETPPYEQYF. In DNA form, the CDR3 reads TGTGCCTGGAGTCCTGAAACACCCCCCTACGAGCAGTACTTC.

This clone was observed once. The genes are TRBV6-5 and TRBJ2-7; D not certain. The CDR3 covers 15 residues. With 0 bases removed from V and 0 bases from J, the gap between germline ends came to 9 bases. From germline, CDR1 is MNHEY and CDR2 SVGAGI. The CDR3 loop is CASSYSYGDSYEQYF. In DNA form, the CDR3 reads TGTGCCAGCAGTTACTCGTATGGGGACTCCTACGAGCAGTACTTC.

This sequence joins TRBV11-2 and TRBJ1-2; a possible D gene is TRBD1 (5 bases). This CDR3 contains 14 residues. The V end lost 7 bases, the J end lost 4 bases, and 16 bases lay between the germline ends. Germline CDR1 SGHAT, CDR2 FQNNGV. CDR3 sequence: CASTQDNVFYGYTF. The CDR3 DNA is TGTGCCAGCACCCAGGACAACGTCTTCTATGGCTACACCTTC.

This clone was found once. The chain links TRBV27 to TRBJ1-2, with D perhaps matching TRBD1 (6 bases). Germline-derived CDR1 and CDR2 are MNHEY and SMNVEV (reference sequence). The CDR3 length is 15 residues. V was pared by 5 bases and J by 4 bases, with 17 bases between. CDR3 nucleotide sequence: TGTGCCAGCAGTGACTTTTCGGGGGGCGCCTATGGCTACACCTTC. Translation: CASSDFSGGAYGYTF.

J is TRBJ1-6 and V is TRBV3-1 (or the pseudogene TRBV3-2); weak D call: TRBD1 (5 bases). This CDR3 is built from 15 residues. CDR1 and CDR2 (germline): LGHDT, YNNKEL (reference sequence). Trimming removed 3 bases at V and 13 bases at J, with 19 bases between. For the CDR3, the DNA is TGTGCCAGCAGCCATCTCGACAGCGGTGCTTCGCCCCTCCACTTT. It translates to CASSHLDSGASPLHF.

V is TRBV6-1 and J is TRBJ1-2; 9 bases are shared with TRBD1. The CDR3 is 16 residues long. Looked up from germline, CDR1 is MNHNS and CDR2 is SASEGT. The V segment lost 2 bases and the J segment 6 bases; nucleotides outside the gene matches: 10. This CDR3 is CASSEYGDRALNGYTF. The CDR3 DNA sequence: TGTGCCAGCAGTGAATACGGGGACAGGGCCTTAAATGGCTACACCTTC.